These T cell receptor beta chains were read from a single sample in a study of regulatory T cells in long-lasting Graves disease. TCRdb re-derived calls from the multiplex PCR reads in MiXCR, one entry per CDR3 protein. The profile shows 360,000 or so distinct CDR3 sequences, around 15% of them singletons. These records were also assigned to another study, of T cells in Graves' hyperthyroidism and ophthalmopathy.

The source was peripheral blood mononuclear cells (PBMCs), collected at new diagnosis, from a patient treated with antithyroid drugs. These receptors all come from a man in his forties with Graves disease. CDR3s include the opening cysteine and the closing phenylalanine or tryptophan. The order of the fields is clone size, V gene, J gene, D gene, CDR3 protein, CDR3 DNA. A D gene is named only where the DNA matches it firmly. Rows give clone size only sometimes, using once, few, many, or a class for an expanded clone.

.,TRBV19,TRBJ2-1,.,CASSIGGEQFF,TGTGCCAGTAGTATAGGCGGTGAGCAGTTCTTC
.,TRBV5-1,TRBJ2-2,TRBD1,CASSTGETGELFF,TGCGCCAGCAGCACAGGGGAAACCGGGGAGCTGTTTTTT
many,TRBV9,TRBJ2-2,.,CASSPLAPNTGELFF,TGTGCCAGCAGCCCTCTAGCGCCCAACACCGGGGAGCTGTTTTTT
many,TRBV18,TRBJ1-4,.,CASSPAINEKLFF,TGTGCCAGCTCACCAGCGATTAATGAAAAACTGTTTTTT
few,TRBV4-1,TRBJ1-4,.,CASSQGLYSQPTNEKLFF,TGCGCCAGCAGCCAAGGACTTTATAGTCAGCCGACTAATGAAAAACTGTTTTTT
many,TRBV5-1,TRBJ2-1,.,CASSLEAPGGAAYNEQFF,TGCGCCAGCAGCCTCGAGGCCCCAGGGGGGGCCGCCTACAATGAGCAGTTCTTC
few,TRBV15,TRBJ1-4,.,CATSRDRVGLGEKLFF,TGTGCCACCAGCAGAGATCGAGTGGGGCTGGGTGAAAAACTGTTTTTT
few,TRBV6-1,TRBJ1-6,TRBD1,CASTPPGGGSPLHF,TGTGCCAGCACCCCCCCAGGGGGCGGTTCACCCCTCCACTTT
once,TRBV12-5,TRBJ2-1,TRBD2,CASDAGGWNEQFF,TGTGCTAGCGATGCGGGGGGATGGAATGAGCAGTTCTTC
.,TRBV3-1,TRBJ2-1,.,CASSQGITLSRNEQFF,TGTGCCAGCAGCCAAGGGATAACTCTTTCTAGGAATGAGCAGTTCTTC
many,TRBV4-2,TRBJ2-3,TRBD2,CASSQDRRGGGDTQYF,TGTGCCAGCAGCCAAGATCGGCGGGGGGGCGGGGATACGCAGTATTTT
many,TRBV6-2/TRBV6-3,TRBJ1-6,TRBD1,CASSLDRDNSPLHF,TGTGCCAGCAGTCTAGACAGGGATAATTCACCCCTCCACTTT
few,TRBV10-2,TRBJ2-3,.,CASVSTDTQYF,TGCGCCTCCGTTAGCACAGATACGCAGTATTTT
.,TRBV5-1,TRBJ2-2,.,CTSSSSGGDTGELFF,TGCACCAGCAGCAGTAGCGGAGGGGACACCGGGGAGCTGTTTTTT
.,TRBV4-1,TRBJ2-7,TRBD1,CASSQVETGSEQYF,TGCGCCAGCAGCCAAGTAGAGACAGGGAGCGAGCAGTACTTC
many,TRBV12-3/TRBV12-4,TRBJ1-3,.,CASRTLRDLGNTIYF,TGTGCCAGCAGGACCCTCCGGGATCTTGGAAACACCATATATTTT
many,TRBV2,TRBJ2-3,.,CASSNGASQADTQYF,TGTGCCAGCAGTAACGGTGCTAGCCAAGCAGATACGCAGTATTTT
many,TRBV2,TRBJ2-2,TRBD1,CASRGTGGWTGELFF,TGTGCCAGCAGGGGGACAGGGGGGTGGACCGGGGAGCTGTTTTTT
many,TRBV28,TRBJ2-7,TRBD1,CASRTTGGWSYEQYF,TGTGCCAGCAGGACGACAGGGGGCTGGTCCTACGAGCAGTACTTC
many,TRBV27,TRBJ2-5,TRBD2,CASSGMWTSGRQETQYF,TGTGCCAGCAGTGGAATGTGGACTAGCGGGCGACAAGAGACCCAGTACTTC
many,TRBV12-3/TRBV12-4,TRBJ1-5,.,CASRSRAQPQHF,TGTGCCAGCAGGAGTAGGGCTCAGCCCCAGCATTTT
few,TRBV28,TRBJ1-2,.,CASSLLVLSYGYTF,TGTGCCAGCAGTTTATTGGTTTTGAGCTATGGCTACACCTTC
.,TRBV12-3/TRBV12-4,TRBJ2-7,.,CASSPRTSIGEQYF,TGTGCCAGCAGTCCCCGGACAAGTATAGGCGAGCAGTACTTC
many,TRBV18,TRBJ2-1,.,CASSRSQNEQFF,TGTGCCAGCTCACGCTCTCAAAATGAGCAGTTCTTC
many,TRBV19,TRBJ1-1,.,CASSIEGPADTEAFF,TGTGCCAGTAGTATTGAGGGCCCCGCGGACACTGAAGCTTTCTTT
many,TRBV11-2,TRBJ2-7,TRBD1,CASSLDRVSSYEQYF,TGTGCCAGCAGTTTGGACAGGGTAAGCTCCTACGAGCAGTACTTC
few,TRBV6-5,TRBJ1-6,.,CASSSRAPVWGLHF,TGTGCCAGCAGTTCCCGGGCCCCGGTGTGGGGCCTCCACTTT
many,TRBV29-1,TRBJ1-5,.,CSVGTDLNQPQHF,TGCAGCGTTGGGACGGACCTCAATCAGCCCCAGCATTTT
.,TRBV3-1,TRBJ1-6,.,CASSANQASPLHF,TGTGCCAGCTCCGCAAACCAAGCCTCACCCCTCCACTTT
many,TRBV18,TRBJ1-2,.,CASGTGYGYTF,TGTGCCTCGGGGACGGGCTATGGCTACACCTTC
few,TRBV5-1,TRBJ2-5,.,CATSDQQETQYF,TGCGCCACCTCTGATCAGCAAGAGACCCAGTACTTC
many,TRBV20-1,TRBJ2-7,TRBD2,CSTSGGAYEQYF,TGCAGCACCAGCGGGGGAGCCTACGAGCAGTACTTC
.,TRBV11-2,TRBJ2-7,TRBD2,CASSLGIRPSGPNEQYF,TGTGCCAGCAGCTTAGGAATCCGGCCTAGCGGACCGAACGAGCAGTACTTC
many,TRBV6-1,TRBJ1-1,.,CASTFGGLNTEAFF,TGTGCCAGCACCTTCGGGGGCCTTAACACTGAAGCTTTCTTT
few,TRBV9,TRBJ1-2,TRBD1,CASSPRTGRVGGYTF,TGTGCCAGCAGCCCCCGGACAGGGAGGGTGGGTGGCTACACCTTC
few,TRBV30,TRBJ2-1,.,CAWSAFRRSYNEQFF,TGTGCCTGGAGTGCGTTTAGACGCTCCTACAATGAGCAGTTCTTC